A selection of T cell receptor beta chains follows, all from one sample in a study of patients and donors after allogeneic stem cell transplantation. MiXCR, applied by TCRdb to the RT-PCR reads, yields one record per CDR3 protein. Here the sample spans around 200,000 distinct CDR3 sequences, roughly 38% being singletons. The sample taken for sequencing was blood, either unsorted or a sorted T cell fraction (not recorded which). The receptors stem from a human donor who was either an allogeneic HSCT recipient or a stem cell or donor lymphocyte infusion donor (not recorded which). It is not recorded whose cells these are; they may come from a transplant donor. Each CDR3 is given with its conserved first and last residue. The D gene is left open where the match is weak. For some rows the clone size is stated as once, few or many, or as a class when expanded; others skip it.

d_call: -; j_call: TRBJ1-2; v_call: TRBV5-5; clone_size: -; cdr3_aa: CASSSGARVRYGYTF; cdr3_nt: TGTGCCAGCAGCTCAGGGGCCCGGGTCCGCTATGGCTACACCTTC
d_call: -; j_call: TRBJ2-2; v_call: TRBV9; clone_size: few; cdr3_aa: CASSLSTGHSPSNTGELFF; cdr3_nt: TGTGCCAGCAGCTTAAGTACGGGACACTCTCCTTCGAACACCGGGGAGCTGTTTTTT
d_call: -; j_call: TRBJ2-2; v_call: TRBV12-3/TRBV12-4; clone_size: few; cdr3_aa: CASGKGESSTGELFF; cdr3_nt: TGTGCCAGCGGCAAGGGGGAGTCCTCCACCGGGGAGCTGTTTTTT
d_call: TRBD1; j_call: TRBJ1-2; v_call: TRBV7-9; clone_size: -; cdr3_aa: CASSPGTGSADYGYTF; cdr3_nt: TGTGCCAGCAGCCCCGGGACAGGGTCTGCGGACTATGGCTACACCTTC
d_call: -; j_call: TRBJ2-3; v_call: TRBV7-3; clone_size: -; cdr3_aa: CASSLFQTDTQYF; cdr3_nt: TGTGCCAGCAGCTTATTCCAGACAGATACGCAGTATTTT
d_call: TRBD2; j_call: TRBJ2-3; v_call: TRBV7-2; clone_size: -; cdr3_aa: CASSLALESSGGTQYF; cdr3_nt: TGTGCCAGCAGCTTAGCTCTGGAGTCTAGCGGGGGTACGCAGTATTTT
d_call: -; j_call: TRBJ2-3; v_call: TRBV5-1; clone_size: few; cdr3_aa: CASSLEVGTDTQYF; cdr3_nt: TGCGCCAGCAGCTTGGAGGTCGGCACAGATACGCAGTATTTT
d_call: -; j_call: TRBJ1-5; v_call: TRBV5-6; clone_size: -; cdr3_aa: CASRNGAQSNQPQHF; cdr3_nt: TGTGCCAGCAGAAATGGGGCACAAAGCAATCAGCCCCAGCATTTT
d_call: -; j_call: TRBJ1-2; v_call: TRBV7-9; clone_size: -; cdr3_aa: CASSWGENYGYTF; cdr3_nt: TGTGCCAGCAGCTGGGGGGAAAACTATGGCTACACCTTC
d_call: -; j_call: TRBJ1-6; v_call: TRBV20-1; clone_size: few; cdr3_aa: CSARGRDWNSPLHF; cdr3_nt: TGCAGTGCTAGGGGACGGGATTGGAATTCACCCCTCCACTTT
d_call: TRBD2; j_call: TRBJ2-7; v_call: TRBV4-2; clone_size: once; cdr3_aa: CASSQAGTNLYEQYF; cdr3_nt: TGTGCCAGCAGCCAGGCCGGGACTAACCTTTACGAGCAGTACTTC
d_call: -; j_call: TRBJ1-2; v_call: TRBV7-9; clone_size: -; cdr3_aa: CASSLGVRYGYTF; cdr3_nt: TGTGCCAGCAGCTTAGGAGTGCGGTATGGCTACACCTTC
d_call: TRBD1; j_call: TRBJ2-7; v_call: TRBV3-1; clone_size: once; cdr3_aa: CASSQEPGQQTYEQYF; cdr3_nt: TGTGCCAGCAGCCAAGAACCGGGACAGCAAACCTACGAGCAGTACTTC
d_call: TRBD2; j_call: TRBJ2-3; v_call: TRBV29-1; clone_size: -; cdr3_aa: CSSGLAGGGTQYF; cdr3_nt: TGCAGCTCGGGACTAGCGGGGGGAGGTACGCAGTATTTT
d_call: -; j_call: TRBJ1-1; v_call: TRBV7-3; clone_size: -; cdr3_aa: CASSLQGWTEVFF; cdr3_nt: TGTGCCAGCAGCTTACAGGGGTGGACTGAAGTTTTCTTT
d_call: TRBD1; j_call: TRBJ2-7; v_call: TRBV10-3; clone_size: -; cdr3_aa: CAILGQGTKGEQYF; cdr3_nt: TGTGCCATACTAGGACAGGGAACTAAGGGCGAGCAGTACTTC
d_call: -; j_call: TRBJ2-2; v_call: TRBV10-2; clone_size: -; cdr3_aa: CASSERSPGELFF; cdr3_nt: TGCGCCAGCAGTGAGAGGAGTCCCGGGGAGCTGTTTTTT
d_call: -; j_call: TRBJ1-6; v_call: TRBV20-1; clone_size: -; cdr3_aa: CSATGDGANSPLHF; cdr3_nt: TGCAGTGCTACGGGAGACGGAGCGAATTCACCCCTCCACTTT
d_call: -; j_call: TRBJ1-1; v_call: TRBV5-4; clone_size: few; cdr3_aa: CASSPQVRNTEAFF; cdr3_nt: TGTGCCAGCAGCCCACAGGTTAGGAACACTGAAGCTTTCTTT
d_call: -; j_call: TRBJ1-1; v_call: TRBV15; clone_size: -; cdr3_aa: CATSSSKGATEAFF; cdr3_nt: TGTGCCACCAGCTCAAGTAAAGGGGCCACTGAAGCTTTCTTT
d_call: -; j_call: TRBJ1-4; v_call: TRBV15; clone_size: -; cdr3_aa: CATSRDKRDNEKLFF; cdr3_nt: TGTGCCACCAGCAGAGATAAGAGGGATAATGAAAAACTGTTTTTT
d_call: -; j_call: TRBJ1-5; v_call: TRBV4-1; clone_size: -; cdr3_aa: CASSQDSTGLNQPQHF; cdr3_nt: TGCGCCAGCAGCCAAGATAGTACAGGGCTCAATCAGCCCCAGCATTTT
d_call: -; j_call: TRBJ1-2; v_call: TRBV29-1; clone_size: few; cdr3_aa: CSLEDGAVGGYTF; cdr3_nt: TGCAGCCTCGAAGATGGGGCAGTTGGGGGCTACACCTTC
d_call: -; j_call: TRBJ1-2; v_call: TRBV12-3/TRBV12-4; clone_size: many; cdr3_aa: CASSGPRGLGTYGYTF; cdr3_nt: TGTGCCAGCAGTGGCCCCCGGGGGTTAGGGACCTATGGCTACACCTTC
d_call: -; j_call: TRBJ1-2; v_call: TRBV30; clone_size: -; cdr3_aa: CAWSGEPYGYTF; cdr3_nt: TGTGCCTGGAGCGGGGAACCGTATGGCTACACCTTC
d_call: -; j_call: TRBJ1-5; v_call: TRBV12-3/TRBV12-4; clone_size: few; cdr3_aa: CASSLRQTSNQPQHF; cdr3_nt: TGTGCCAGCAGTTTAAGGCAGACTAGCAATCAGCCCCAGCATTTT
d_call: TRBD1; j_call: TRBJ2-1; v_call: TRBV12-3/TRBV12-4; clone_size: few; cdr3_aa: CASSFLFGQGRGEQFF; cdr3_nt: TGTGCCAGCAGTTTTCTTTTTGGACAGGGAAGGGGTGAGCAGTTCTTC